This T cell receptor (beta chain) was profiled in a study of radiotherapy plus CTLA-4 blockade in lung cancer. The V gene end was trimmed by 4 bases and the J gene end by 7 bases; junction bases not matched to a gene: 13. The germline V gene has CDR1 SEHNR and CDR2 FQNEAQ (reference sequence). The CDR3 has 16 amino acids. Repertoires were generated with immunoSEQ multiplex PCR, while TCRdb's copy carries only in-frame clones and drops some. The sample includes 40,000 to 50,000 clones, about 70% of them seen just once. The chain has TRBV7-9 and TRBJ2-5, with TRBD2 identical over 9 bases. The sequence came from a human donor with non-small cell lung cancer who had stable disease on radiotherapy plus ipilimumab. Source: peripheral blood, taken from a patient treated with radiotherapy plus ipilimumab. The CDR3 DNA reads TGTGCCAGCAGCTCCTCGGGTAGCGGGGGTGTCGGGACCCAGTACTTC. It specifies CASSSSGSGGVGTQYF.